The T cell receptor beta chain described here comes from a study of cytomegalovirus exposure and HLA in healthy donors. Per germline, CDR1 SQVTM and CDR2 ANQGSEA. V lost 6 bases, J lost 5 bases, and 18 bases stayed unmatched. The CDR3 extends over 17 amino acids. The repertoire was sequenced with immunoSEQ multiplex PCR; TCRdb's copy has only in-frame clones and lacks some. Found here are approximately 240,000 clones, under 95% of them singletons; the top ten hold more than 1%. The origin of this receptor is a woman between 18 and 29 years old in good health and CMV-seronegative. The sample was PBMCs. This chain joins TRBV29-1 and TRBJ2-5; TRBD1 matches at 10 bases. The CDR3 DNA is TGCAGCGTCCAGGGAAAATCGACAGGGGGCGCGTTGGAGACCCAGTACTTC. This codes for CSVQGKSTGGALETQYF.